This TCR beta chain derives from a study of regulatory T cells in long-lasting Graves disease. Arm-PCR with iRepertoire HTBI primers amplified the CDR3 regions for these TCR beta libraries. TCRdb called the multiplex PCR reads again in MiXCR, with one record for every CDR3 protein. The data contain approximately 230,000 distinct CDR3 sequences, 18% of them singletons. Documented time point: newly diagnosed GD, antithyroid drugs for less than 3 months. Researchers made the TCR library from RNA that was extracted from PBMCs. This CDR3 is 14 amino acids long. The germline V gene encodes CDR1 DFQATT and CDR2 SNEGSKA (reference sequence). The junction had 6 bases not matched to a gene; V was cut back by 6 bases and J by 1 base. This clonotype occurred many times.

This TCR derives from a female donor with Graves disease. The chain employs TRBV20-1 and TRBJ2-1; TRBD1 matches 7 bases. Sequencing used peripheral blood mononuclear cells (PBMCs), obtained at new diagnosis, from a patient treated with antithyroid drugs. Here the CDR3 reads CSAQQTGSYNEQFF. CDR3 sequence (DNA): TGCAGTGCGCAACAGACAGGGTCCTACAATGAGCAGTTCTTC.